The rows below give T cell receptor beta chains drawn from one sample of a study of T cells after yellow fever vaccination. TCRdb itself ran the 5' RACE reads through MiXCR, one entry per CDR3 protein. The sample lists more than 350,000 distinct CDR3 sequences, 11% occurring once. Here the sequenced sample was PBMCs, taken on the day of the first yellow fever vaccination. Receptors originate from a man in his late teens or twenties who received the YFV17D yellow fever vaccine. Each CDR3 is given without its conserved first and last residue. D genes are given only for firm matches. Clone sizes are given selectively: once, few, many, or a class where the clone is expanded.

.	TRBV24-1	TRBJ2-2	many	ATRGRSNTGELF
.	TRBV9	TRBJ1-2	.	ASSAADGYGYT
.	TRBV4-2	TRBJ2-3	few	ASSQLATDTQY
.	TRBV5-1	TRBJ1-1	few	ASSFKESNTEAF
TRBD2	TRBV7-9	TRBJ2-3	.	ASSGAGRGISDTQY
.	TRBV11-2	TRBJ1-2	few	ASSLNTANYGYT
.	TRBV4-1	TRBJ2-7	.	ASSPYFGGPYEQY
.	TRBV27	TRBJ2-1	many	ASSLQAISSYNEQF
.	TRBV4-2	TRBJ1-2	.	ASSQDQGRVGGYT
.	TRBV6-2/TRBV6-3	TRBJ2-7	few	ASSPLKGRSLEQY
TRBD2	TRBV20-1	TRBJ2-7	many	SASDPSGPAYEQY
.	TRBV5-1	TRBJ1-1	.	ASSPSDTTEAF
.	TRBV7-2	TRBJ1-1	few	ASSLGWADMNTEAF
.	TRBV6-1	TRBJ2-1	.	ASNRNDRLYNEQF
TRBD1	TRBV7-2	TRBJ1-2	few	ASRTGEYGYT
TRBD2	TRBV4-1	TRBJ2-5	many	ASSQERSSGGETQY
.	TRBV28	TRBJ1-4	.	ASSSKPTGEKLF
TRBD2	TRBV4-1	TRBJ2-1	.	ASSQVRTSGGLSSYNEQF
TRBD2	TRBV4-3	TRBJ2-3	few	ASSQAPSGGTTDTQY
.	TRBV7-9	TRBJ2-7	few	ASSFLYPPSEQY
.	TRBV11-2	TRBJ1-5	.	ASSLGGFDQPQH
TRBD1	TRBV7-9	TRBJ2-5	few	ASSAVQGAQETQY
.	TRBV5-4	TRBJ1-4	.	ASSLGGRVREKLF
.	TRBV5-4	TRBJ2-4	few	ASSLRGYGNIQY
TRBD2	TRBV5-1	TRBJ2-2	few	ASSFGLGREVTGELF
TRBD1	TRBV7-2	TRBJ2-3	few	ASSPHPGDRGPDTQY
TRBD1	TRBV15	TRBJ1-6	few	ATSRFSGTGNSPLH
.	TRBV7-2	TRBJ2-1	many	ASSLRTGHNEQF
.	TRBV20-1	TRBJ1-5	.	SARVLSNQPQH
.	TRBV20-1	TRBJ2-2	.	SASIFAAVDSGELF
.	TRBV9	TRBJ1-4	few	ASSVDGQRFEKLF
TRBD1	TRBV7-9	TRBJ2-1	many	ASSLARQGAYNEQF
TRBD1	TRBV7-8	TRBJ1-1	few	ASSLAKQGVNTEAF
.	TRBV15	TRBJ1-5	few	ATSRGGIQPQH
.	TRBV6-5	TRBJ1-6	many	ASSYSADSPLH
.	TRBV2	TRBJ2-7	many	ASKESGLSSYEQY
.	TRBV2	TRBJ1-4	once	ASSETKLF
.	TRBV18	TRBJ2-6	.	ASSESAGANVLT
.	TRBV4-3	TRBJ2-5	few	ASSQDPTKKETQY
.	TRBV4-3	TRBJ2-1	few	ASSQDLFAEQF
.	TRBV5-1	TRBJ2-3	many	ASSLESRPTDTQY
.	TRBV5-1	TRBJ1-1	.	ASSLSGGGTEAF
.	TRBV19	TRBJ2-1	few	ASSIPGEPNEQF
.	TRBV6-6	TRBJ2-3	.	ASSYDAPDTQY
.	TRBV29-1	TRBJ2-4	.	SVHREPGDIQY
.	TRBV4-3	TRBJ1-1	few	ASSQEVMQVNTEAF
.	TRBV29-1	TRBJ2-7	.	SVEKGSSYEQY
TRBD1	TRBV2	TRBJ2-6	.	ASSEMGQAFSGANVLT
.	TRBV6-1	TRBJ2-7	few	ASRQGQNYEQY
.	TRBV14	TRBJ1-1	.	ASSQLTVNTEAF
.	TRBV12-3/TRBV12-4	TRBJ2-3	few	ASSTSGTQGPQY
.	TRBV12-3/TRBV12-4	TRBJ2-1	few	ASSMDSSYNEQF
TRBD1	TRBV7-2	TRBJ2-3	few	ASGRTGAGDTQY
.	TRBV4-3	TRBJ2-5	.	ASSQDRRGP
.	TRBV4-3	TRBJ2-3	few	ASSQMGARTDTQY
.	TRBV29-1	TRBJ2-7	few	SVEGGSPYEQY
TRBD2	TRBV7-9	TRBJ2-1	.	ASSPMAGGLVNEQF
TRBD1	TRBV5-8	TRBJ2-1	.	ASSFKGQYNEQF